This TCR beta chain was sequenced in a study of cytomegalovirus exposure and HLA in healthy donors. PCR amplification relied on 60 Vbeta primers (plus 13 Jbeta primers). The protocol was immunoSEQ multiplex PCR, while the TCRdb copy is restricted to in-frame clones and leaves out a portion. Of around 150,000 clones in the sample, 78% are singletons; the top ten hold over 2.5%. The CDR3 contains 14 residues. From germline, CDR1 is SGHTS and CDR2 YDEGEE. V gave up 4 bases and J gave up 1 base, with 8 bases separating them. The rearrangement links TRBV5-8 to TRBJ1-4; D not certain. Sequenced material: PBMCs. The origin of this receptor is a male donor in good health and CMV-seronegative. The CDR3 loop is CASSGQGTNEKLFF. CDR3 coding DNA: TGTGCCAGCAGCGGGCAAGGAACTAATGAAAAACTGTTTTTT.